This T cell receptor beta chain derives from a study of blood T cell repertoires in COVID-19 (dated by TCRdb to 2018 to 2020). As for the study more broadly: The collaborator samples originated in the United States, Italy and Spain and spanned the acute and convalescent phases of COVID-19. The prospective study material was composed of cDNA or gDNA derived from T cells, B-cell-depleted T cells, or PBMCs. The dataset comprised deeply sampled blood TCRbeta repertoires from subjects exposed to, actively infected with, or recovered from COVID-19. The repertoires were made available in a free public database intended to serve as a resource for research on the immune response to SARS-CoV-2. Samples were obtained from the ongoing ImmuneRACE study (first 160 participants) and from 1,254 subjects provided by 6 global collaborators. Sample metadata almost always included a de-identified subject ID, COVID-19 status, age in years and sex. Where available, HLA class I and class II types were taken from metadata supplied by the sample provider and were not determined by assay-based typing.

Participants in the prospective study were aged roughly 18 to 100 years, lived in approximately 26 United States geographic areas, and enrolled through a virtual design. In the prospective study, participants were assigned to cohorts based on the clinical history participants reported in a screening survey and a study questionnaire. Recovered participants in ImmuneRACE Cohort 3 were defined by two consecutive negative NP/OP PCR tests, clearance by a healthcare professional, or resolution of symptoms. In the prospective study, mobile phlebotomists collected whole blood, serum and a nasopharyngeal or oropharyngeal swab from each participant. Additional blood draws and questionnaires over an approximately 2-month period could optionally be provided by prospective study participants. Before DNA extraction, blood samples from the prospective study were shipped at room temperature or frozen. This clone was seen a handful of times. Its antigen remains unidentified. Within one base of it there is no much larger clone, and no base qualities were kept.

Overall results and qualifications from the work: The amount of clinical and demographic metadata varied by source and participant and was provided uncurated.

TCRbeta CDR3 regions were amplified from genomic DNA using the immunoSEQ Assay, a bias-controlled multiplex PCR. On the study's bioinformatics: Nucleated cell counts per sample were estimated from amplification of reference gene primers within the assay. To quantify the absolute abundance of each unique TCRbeta CDR3 rearrangement, sequence reads were collapsed and filtered. For each sample, productive Simpson clonality was calculated as the square root of Simpson's diversity index across productive rearrangements. The table was pulled from immuneACCESS by TCRdb, which kept in-frame rearrangements only. Such tables lose some clones; where checked, under half of the loss comes from unresolved V genes, and the rest has no known cause. V and J calls plus clone size are reproduced from that table; the DNA served to infer D and trimming. Here the sample has about 270,000 clones; about nine tenths occur a single time. The biggest ten clones account for around 3% of the sample.

Based on the germline V gene, the CDR1 and CDR2 sequences are SGHRS and YFSETQ. From cysteine to phenylalanine, the CDR3 is 15 amino acids long. Of the read, only the CDR3 DNA is kept; its 45 bases are in frame from base 1. Trimming takes 5 bases off V and 5 bases off J; junction bases not matched to a gene: 8. Recombination linked TRBV5-1 to TRBJ2-2; 8 middle bases align to TRBD1. Material for sequencing was PBMCs or T cells enriched from blood (not recorded which). The TCR was taken from a woman aged 45-65 years who had recovered from COVID-19. The CDR3 has the sequence CASRFSGGNTGELFF. In nucleotide form, the sequence is TGCGCCAGCAGGTTCTCAGGGGGCAATACCGGGGAGCTGTTTTTT.